Listed below are T cell receptor beta chains from one sample, sequenced in a study of blood T cell repertoires in COVID-19. Measured with immunoSEQ multiplex PCR; TCRdb has only the in-frame clones, and not every one. The sample has 260,000 or so clones, more than 75% seen once. The sequenced sample was PBMCs or T cells enriched from blood (not recorded which). The origin of the receptors is a man aged 18 to 30 who had recovered from COVID-19. Both conserved end residues are trimmed from each CDR3.

ASSQGANGEPQH	TRBJ1-5	TRBV21-1
ASSKTGTYGYT	TRBJ1-2	TRBV12-3/TRBV12-4
ASSPLPGQGLNTEAF	TRBJ1-1	TRBV19
ASSPLGTSGGANEQF	TRBJ2-1	TRBV11-2
ASRGQMNTEAF	TRBJ1-1	TRBV7-9
ASSIALAREQY	TRBJ2-7	TRBV19
ASSQGRQGAGNTIY	TRBJ1-3	TRBV3-1/TRBV3-2
TSSQLSGRADTQY	TRBJ2-3	TRBV1
ASSYRPGQGDSPLH	TRBJ1-6	TRBV7-9
ASSPESTDTQY	TRBJ2-3	TRBV5-6
ASTPGDRGPYGAEAF	TRBJ1-1	TRBV3-1/TRBV3-2
ASSQEDRGYYGYT	TRBJ1-2	TRBV4-1
ASSLIYNEQF	TRBJ2-1	TRBV11-2
ASSFSAGQGRQPQH	TRBJ1-5	TRBV28
ASSIAGSGNTEAF	TRBJ1-1	TRBV19
SASLLAGGLEQY	TRBJ2-7	TRBV20-1
ASSPWTDQETQY	TRBJ2-5	TRBV7-9
ASRGADHGQPQH	TRBJ1-5	TRBV27
ASSQFTYNEQF	TRBJ2-1	TRBV3-1/TRBV3-2
ASSPGQGPGNTIY	TRBJ1-3	TRBV19
ASSLILAQETQY	TRBJ2-5	TRBV7-8
ASSPPGDQPQH	TRBJ1-5	TRBV18
ASSISTGRTNQPQH	TRBJ1-5	TRBV19